Following are 20 T cell receptor beta chains from one sample sequenced in a study of blood T cells in healthy people across ages. A second PCR, run for roughly 6 to 11 cycles, used a sample-barcoded 5' primer plus a J-beta primer mix. A single record per CDR3 protein comes from TCRdb applying MiXCR to the 5' RACE reads. The sample includes 1 million to 1.2 million distinct CDR3 sequences, less than 45% of them seen just once. Sequenced: blood. Source of these receptors: a man between 18 and 29 years old in good health.

The sample holds a few counts of this clonotype. This chain links TRBV12-3 or TRBV12-4 with TRBJ1-2; D is possibly TRBD1 (6 bases). CDR3 length equals 15 residues. Between the trimmed V and J ends, which lost 2 bases and 8 bases, there was a span of 18 bases. The CDR3 region is CASSLSSGGARGYTF. CDR3 nucleotides: TGTGCCAGCAGTTTAAGTTCGGGGGGCGCAAGGGGCTACACCTTC.

Notes on this clonotype: At one of its ends the junction is not consistent with the germline gene, which may arise from a read error. J is TRBJ2-1 and V is TRBV13, with a tentative D call TRBD2 (5 bases). The V gene's germline CDR1 is PRHDT and CDR2 FYEKMQ (reference sequence). CDR3 size: 10 residues. CDR3 loop: CTSSEGEQFF. For the CDR3, the DNA is TGTACCAGCAGCGAGGGTGAGCAGTTCTTC.

This clonotype was detected many times. This rearrangement joins TRBV29-1 to TRBJ2-1; possible D gene TRBD2, 5 bases. V lost 2 bases and J 7 bases, leaving 6 bases between the germline ends. This CDR3 region has 11 residues. CDR1 is SQVTM and CDR2 is ANQGSEA in the germline V gene. The CDR3 protein is CSVEPGNEQFF. Here the CDR3 DNA reads TGCAGCGTTGAACCGGGAAATGAGCAGTTCTTC.

Many counts were recorded for this clonotype. This chain uses TRBV28 with TRBJ2-7; possibly TRBD1 or TRBD2 for D (5 bases each). The CDR3 consists of 17 residues. Germline assignment: CDR1 MDHEN and CDR2 SYDVKM. V was pared by 4 bases and J by 3 bases, with 22 bases between. The CDR3 is CASSSPPPGHLYYEQYF. The CDR3 DNA reads TGTGCCAGCAGTTCCCCCCCACCGGGGCATTTATACTACGAGCAGTACTTC.

On this clonotype: This could be a read error, since a much larger clone is one nucleotide away. J is TRBJ1-5 and V is TRBV7-2; D gene unclear. The CDR3 is made up of 15 amino acids. Per the germline V gene, CDR1 is SGHTA and CDR2 is FQGNSA. Trimming pared 3 bases from V and 3 bases from J, leaving 12 bases between. The CDR3 DNA is TGTGCCAGCAGCTTGGAGGGTTATAACAATCAGCCCCAGCATTTT. Encoded protein: CASSLEGYNNQPQHF. Full variable domain (rest looked up from reference TRBV7-2 and TRBJ1-5): GAGVSQSPSNKVTEKGKDVELRCDPISGHTALYWYRQSLGQGLEFLIYFQGNSAPDKSGLPSDRFSAERTGGSVSTLTIQRTQQEDSAVYLCASSLEGYNNQPQHFGDGTRLSIL.

The CDR3, as DNA: TGCGCCAGCAGCCCCTGGGGAAAATGGGACGAAAAACTGTTTTTT. The encoded protein is CASSPWGKWDEKLFF. The gene calls are TRBV5-1 and TRBJ1-4, with D maybe TRBD1 (5 bases). Germline V gene sequence: CDR1 SGHRS, CDR2 YFSETQ. This CDR3 spans 15 amino acids. The V end was cut by 4 bases, the J end by 8 bases, with 18 bases between. The whole variable domain, filled in from reference TRBV5-1 and TRBJ1-4, reads KAGVTQTPRYLIKTRGQQVTLSCSPISGHRSVSWYQQTPGQGLQFLFEYFSETQRNKGNFPGRFSGRQFSNSRSEMNVSTLELGDSALYLCASSPWGKWDEKLFFGSGTQLSVL.

V usage is TRBV30 and J usage is TRBJ1-2; D remains unclear. In germline, CDR1 is GTSNPN, CDR2 SVGIG (reference sequence). The CDR3 has 13 residues. Deletions cut 0 bases from V and 7 bases from J, with 12 bases between. CDR3 protein: CAWSVGGRVGYTF. CDR3 sequence (DNA): TGTGCCTGGAGTGTAGGAGGGCGGGTTGGCTACACCTTC.

The chain links TRBV20-1 to TRBJ2-3; no clear D. Germline V gene lookup returns CDR1 DFQATT and CDR2 SNEGSKA (reference sequence). V was shortened by 4 bases and J by 0 bases, with 14 bases between the two germline ends. This CDR3 has 15 residues. The CDR3 loop reads CSAIRDISSTDTQYF. CDR3 nucleotide sequence: TGCAGTGCTATCCGCGACATCTCTAGCACAGATACGCAGTATTTT.

V is TRBV7-8 and J is TRBJ1-1; 7 bases are a match to TRBD1. CDR1 is SGHVS and CDR2 is FQNEAQ in the germline V gene. The CDR3 extends over 13 amino acids. Trimming took 7 bases from V and 1 from J; bases not matched to a gene: 3. CDR3 sequence reads: CASNQGGNTEAFF. The CDR3 DNA reads TGTGCCAGCAATCAGGGGGGGAACACTGAAGCTTTCTTT.

The chain links TRBV7-2 to TRBJ1-5; D unclear. The CDR3 totals 15 residues. The V gene's germline CDR1 is SGHTA and CDR2 FQGNSA. With 1 base removed from V and 2 bases from J, the gap between germline ends came to 9 bases. This chain's CDR3 is CASSLGGIGNQPQHF. CDR3 DNA sequence: TGTGCCAGCAGCTTAGGCGGGATTGGCAATCAGCCCCAGCATTTT. The variable domain in full, completed from reference TRBV7-2 and TRBJ1-5, reads GAGVSQSPSNKVTEKGKDVELRCDPISGHTALYWYRQSLGQGLEFLIYFQGNSAPDKSGLPSDRFSAERTGGSVSTLTIQRTQQEDSAVYLCASSLGGIGNQPQHFGDGTRLSIL.

Concerning this clonotype itself: One junction end disagrees with the germline gene, perhaps due to a read error. The V call is TRBV7-2, the J call TRBJ1-5; D unresolved. CDR3 length: 14 amino acids. Looked up from germline, CDR1 is SGHTA and CDR2 is FQGNSA. The CDR3 loop reads CASSVAWGNQPQHF. The CDR3 DNA reads as TGTGCCAGCAGCGTAGCGTGGGGAAATCAGCCCCAGCATTTT. Using reference TRBV7-2 and TRBJ1-5 for the parts outside the CDR3, the full variable domain is GAGVSQSPSNKVTEKGKDVELRCDPISGHTALYWYRQSLGQGLEFLIYFQGNSAPDKSGLPSDRFSAERTGGSVSTLTIQRTQQEDSAVYLCASSVAWGNQPQHFGDGTRLSIL.

This clonotype occurred a few times. This chain uses TRBV20-1 with TRBJ1-2, with unresolved D. V lost 3 bases, J lost 5 bases, and 10 bases lay in between. The CDR3 has 12 amino acids. Germline CDR1 and CDR2: DFQATT and SNEGSKA (reference sequence). This CDR3 is CSASESGYGYTF. Written as DNA, the CDR3 is TGCAGTGCTAGCGAGAGCGGTTATGGCTACACCTTC.

Only a few counts were recorded for this clonotype. This chain joins TRBV29-1 and TRBJ2-3; 11 bases match TRBD2. The CDR3 runs to 19 residues. Per the germline V gene, CDR1 is SQVTM and CDR2 is ANQGSEA. V was pared by 1 base and J by 0 bases, with 12 bases of the junction left unmatched. CDR3 amino acids: CSVEGQLAGEAPSTDTQYF. The CDR3 DNA is TGCAGCGTTGAAGGCCAACTAGCGGGGGAAGCTCCTAGCACAGATACGCAGTATTTT.

This clonotype was observed a few times. The CDR3: CASSTGTGGGYTEAFF. The DNA for the CDR3 is TGTGCCAGCAGTACCGGGACCGGAGGAGGTTATACTGAAGCTTTCTTT. This chain joins TRBV28 and TRBJ1-1; D possibly corresponds to TRBD1 (5 bases). CDR3 length: 16 amino acids. Germline V gene data show CDR1 as MDHEN and CDR2 as SYDVKM. Trimming removed 5 bases at V and 5 bases at J, with 21 bases between.

This clonotype was observed at least ten times. The rearrangement joins TRBV5-5 to TRBJ2-1, with D maybe TRBD2 (6 bases). Germline loops: CDR1 SGHKS, CDR2 YYEKEE (reference sequence). This CDR3 comprises 16 residues. Trimming left V 0 bases short and J 4 bases short, with 14 bases between. CDR3: CASSLALGLGYNEQFF. The CDR3 nucleotides read TGTGCCAGCAGCTTGGCATTGGGACTGGGTTACAATGAGCAGTTCTTC.

The chain carries TRBV9 and TRBJ2-5, with D unclear. Deletions cut 0 bases from V and 4 bases from J, with 10 bases between. The CDR3 is 14 residues long. Germline V gene lookup returns CDR1 SGDLS and CDR2 YYNGEE. As DNA, the CDR3 is TGTGCCAGCAGCGTAGTCGGTCTAGGAGAGACCCAGTACTTC. Translation gives CASSVVGLGETQYF. Together with reference TRBV9 and TRBJ2-5, the CDR3 gives the full variable domain: DSGVTQTPKHLITATGQRVTLRCSPRSGDLSVYWYQQSLDQGLQFLIQYYNGEERAKGNILERFSAQQFPDLHSELNLSSLELGDSALYFCASSVVGLGETQYFGPGTRLLVL.

This clonotype has a count of ten or more. The genes are TRBV6-6 and TRBJ1-4; D gene ambiguous. This CDR3 comprises 11 residues. V dropped 6 bases and J dropped 4 bases, with 3 bases sitting between them. Germline CDR1 and CDR2: MNHNY and SVGAGI (reference sequence). This CDR3 reads CASSHNEKLFF. The CDR3 DNA reads as TGTGCCAGCAGCCATAATGAAAAACTGTTTTTT.

This clonotype showed up just a few times. The chain couples TRBV2 to TRBJ2-1; 9 bases match TRBD2. V lost 5 bases to trimming and J lost 14 bases; unmatched junction nucleotides: 7. CDR1 SNHLY and CDR2 FYNNEI come from the germline V gene. There are 12 residues in the CDR3. The CDR3 DNA reads TGTGCCAGCAGTCAAAAATTAGCGGGGGAGTTCTTC. Residues: CASSQKLAGEFF. Variable domain in full (rest from reference TRBV2 and TRBJ2-1): EPEVTQTPSHQVTQMGQEVILRCVPISNHLYFYWYRQILGQKVEFLVSFYNNEISEKSEIFDDQFSVERPDGSNFTLKIRSTKLEDSAMYFCASSQKLAGEFFGPGTRLTVL.

The chain links TRBV20-1 to TRBJ2-1; the match to TRBD2 covers 15 bases. CDR1 DFQATT and CDR2 SNEGSKA come from the germline V gene (reference sequence). V lost 5 bases to trimming and J lost 4 bases; unmatched junction nucleotides: 6. The CDR3 consists of 16 residues. The CDR3 reads CSAQGLAGGPYNEQFF. CDR3 nucleotides: TGCAGTGCTCAAGGACTAGCGGGGGGGCCATACAATGAGCAGTTCTTC.

This clonotype occurred a few times. The chain recombines TRBV27 with TRBJ1-1, with 11 positions matching TRBD1. Germline CDR1 MNHEY, CDR2 SMNVEV (reference sequence). The CDR3 runs 16 residues. V lost 6 bases to trimming and J lost 4 bases; unmatched junction nucleotides: 10. The CDR3 DNA follows: TGTGCCAGCAGCCTTACTGCAGGGACAGGGGGCACTGAAGCTTTCTTT. Its protein is CASSLTAGTGGTEAFF.